This TCR beta chain was recovered during a study of Graves' ophthalmopathy and Graves' hyperthyroidism. With 3 bases removed from V and 0 bases from J, the gap between germline ends came to 10 bases. Germline V gene lookup returns CDR1 KGHDR and CDR2 SFDVKD. There are 16 residues in the CDR3. For repertoire sequencing, the TCR beta CDR3 regions were amplified from RNA transcripts. Second-round multiplex PCR followed a first-round RT-PCR using HTBI primers. TCRdb fed the multiplex PCR reads into MiXCR, producing one record per CDR3 protein. The profile shows roughly 700,000 distinct CDR3 sequences, 35% to 50% of them singletons. This clonotype was detected a few times.

This chain joins TRBV24-1 and TRBJ2-2; perhaps TRBD1 as D (5 bases). The receptor comes from an adult man with Graves' ophthalmopathy. The sequencing sample was made of peripheral blood. This CDR3 reads CATSDPDSANTGELFF. CDR3 sequence (DNA): TGTGCCACCAGTGATCCAGACAGCGCGAACACCGGGGAGCTGTTTTTT.